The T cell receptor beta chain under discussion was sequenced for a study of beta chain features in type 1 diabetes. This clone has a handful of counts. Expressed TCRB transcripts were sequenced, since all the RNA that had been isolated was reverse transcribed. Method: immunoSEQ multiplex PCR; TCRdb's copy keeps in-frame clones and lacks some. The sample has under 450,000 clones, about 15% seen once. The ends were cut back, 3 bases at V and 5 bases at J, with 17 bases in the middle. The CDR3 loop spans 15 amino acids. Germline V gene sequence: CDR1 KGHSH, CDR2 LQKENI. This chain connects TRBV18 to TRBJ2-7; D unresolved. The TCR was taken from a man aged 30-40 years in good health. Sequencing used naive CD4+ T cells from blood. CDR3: CASSPTAFEDDEQYF. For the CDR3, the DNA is TGTGCCAGCTCACCGACCGCATTCGAGGATGACGAGCAGTACTTC.